This entry lists 24 T cell receptor beta chains sequenced from one sample in a study of OX40 agonist ivuxolimab in advanced cancers. TCRdb keeps only in-frame clones here, not all; method: immunoSEQ multiplex PCR. This sample has about 77,000 clones, with around 92% found just once. The sample consisted of CD4+ or CD8+ T cells sorted from blood, taken in a trial of the OX40 agonist ivuxolimab. These receptors were taken from an adult with an advanced solid tumor such as melanoma, head and neck, liver or kidney cancer.

The chain links TRBV5-8 to TRBJ2-2; the D gene is possibly TRBD2 (7 bases). The CDR3 extends over 15 amino acids. Germline V gene data show CDR1 as SGHTS and CDR2 as YDEGEE. V shed 5 bases and J shed 4 bases, with 15 bases lying between them. The CDR3 DNA follows: TGTGCCAGCAGTCATCGGGGGGCGGGCACCGGGGAGCTGTTTTTT. It specifies CASSHRGAGTGELFF. Complete variable domain (other parts from reference TRBV5-8 and TRBJ2-2): EAGVTQSPTHLIKTRGQQATLRCSPISGHTSVYWYQQALGLGLQFLLWYDEGEERNRGNFPPRFSGRQFPNYSSELNVNALELEDSALYLCASSHRGAGTGELFFGEGSRLTVL.

This chain uses TRBV2 with TRBJ2-7; D is undetermined. CDR3 length: 13 residues. CDR1 and CDR2 from the germline V gene are SNHLY and FYNNEI. V dropped 8 bases and J dropped 4 bases, with 15 bases sitting between them. CDR3 loop: CASLRPDQYEQYF. As DNA, the CDR3 is TGTGCCAGCTTACGACCGGACCAGTACGAGCAGTACTTC.

This CDR3 is CASSPSSRTSYEQYF. The CDR3, as DNA: TGTGCCAGCTCACCCTCTAGCAGGACGTCCTACGAGCAGTACTTC. This chain connects TRBV18 to TRBJ2-7, with TRBD2 as a possible D gene (5 bases). CDR3 length equals 15 residues. Germline V gene data show CDR1 as KGHSH and CDR2 as LQKENI. The germline V and J ends were trimmed by 3 bases and 1 base, with 13 bases remaining between them.

This chain uses TRBV5-1 with TRBJ1-1, with D possibly being TRBD1 (5 bases). Per the germline V gene, CDR1 is SGHRS and CDR2 is YFSETQ. With 8 bases removed from V and 1 base from J, the gap between germline ends came to 12 bases. This CDR3 comprises 13 residues. This chain's CDR3 is CASTGTGNTEAFF. The CDR3 DNA reads TGCGCCAGTACCGGGACGGGGAACACTGAAGCTTTCTTT.

V is TRBV5-4 and J is TRBJ2-2; D possibly corresponds to TRBD1 (5 bases). CDR1 SGHNT and CDR2 YYREEE come from the germline V gene (reference sequence). Deletions cut 4 bases from V and 0 bases from J, with 10 bases between. CDR3 size: 15 residues. The CDR3 reads CASSRDSPNTGELFF. Here the CDR3 DNA reads TGTGCCAGCAGCAGAGACAGTCCGAACACCGGGGAGCTGTTTTTT. The variable domain in full, with the rest retrieved from reference TRBV5-4 and TRBJ2-2, is ETGVTQSPTHLIKTRGQQVTLRCSSQSGHNTVSWYQQALGQGPQFIFQYYREEENGRGNFPPRFSGLQFPNYSSELNVNALELDDSALYLCASSRDSPNTGELFFGEGSRLTVL.

This sequence joins TRBV5-1 and TRBJ2-2, with D possibly TRBD1 on 5 matching bases. The V gene's germline CDR1 is SGHRS and CDR2 YFSETQ. V lost 0 bases to trimming and J lost 1 base, with 7 bases between them. The CDR3 sequence is 15 residues long. CDR3 bases: TGCGCCAGCAGCTTGGGACAGCAGAACACCGGGGAGCTGTTTTTT. Its translation: CASSLGQQNTGELFF.

The chain couples TRBV2 to TRBJ1-5, with D tentatively TRBD1 (5 bases). CDR3 length: 14 amino acids. Germline CDR1 and CDR2: SNHLY and FYNNEI. V was pared by 7 bases and J by 1 base, with 11 bases between. The chain's CDR3 is CASNGRGSNQPQHF. The CDR3 nucleotides read TGTGCCAGCAATGGGAGGGGCAGCAATCAGCCCCAGCATTTT.

The chain uses TRBV18 and TRBJ1-2, with TRBD1 matching over 7 bases. CDR1 KGHSH and CDR2 LQKENI come from the germline V gene. J gave up 6 bases and V 3 bases, and 19 bases lay outside the gene matches. CDR3 length: 18 amino acids. The chain's CDR3 is CASSPLDRTRWALNGYTF. CDR3 nucleotides: TGTGCCAGCTCACCCCTGGACAGGACGAGATGGGCCTTAAATGGCTACACCTTC.

This chain joins TRBV2 and TRBJ1-5; perhaps TRBD1 as D (6 bases). Germline assignment: CDR1 SNHLY and CDR2 FYNNEI. The CDR3 runs to 14 residues. Trimming took 6 bases from V and 5 from J, leaving 14 bases between them. CDR3 DNA: TGTGCCAGCAGCGGGACATCCGCGGATCAGCCCCAGCATTTT. Amino acid sequence: CASSGTSADQPQHF.

V usage is TRBV10-1 and J usage is TRBJ2-3, with 10 bases lining up with TRBD2. Per germline, CDR1 WNHNN and CDR2 SYGVQD (reference sequence). The V segment lost 5 bases and the J segment 2 bases; nucleotides outside the gene matches: 7. The CDR3 loop spans 16 amino acids. The DNA for the CDR3 is TGCGCCAGCAGTCCCCTAGCGGGGGCCCTCACAGATACGCAGTATTTT. Amino acids: CASSPLAGALTDTQYF.

V gene TRBV6-5 combines with J gene TRBJ1-1; D uncertain. CDR1 and CDR2 (germline): MNHEY, SVGAGI. Trimming left V 10 bases short and J 3 bases short, with 15 bases between. The CDR3 is 13 residues long. The CDR3 region is CATRPYPDTEAFF. In nucleotides, the CDR3 is TGTGCCACGCGACCTTACCCGGACACTGAAGCTTTCTTT.

The chain combines TRBV11-2 with TRBJ2-1; 14 bases match TRBD2. The CDR3 spans 17 residues. V gave up 5 bases and J gave up 5 bases; unmatched junction bases: 8. Looked up from germline, CDR1 is SGHAT and CDR2 is FQNNGV. The CDR3 loop reads CASSQGLAGVRNNEQFF. The CDR3 DNA sequence: TGTGCCAGCAGCCAGGGACTAGCGGGAGTTAGAAACAATGAGCAGTTCTTC.

The chain couples TRBV18 to TRBJ2-1; TRBD2 aligns across 7 bases. The germline CDR1 and CDR2 sequences are KGHSH and LQKENI. This CDR3 has 17 amino acids. With 0 bases clipped from V and 8 bases from J, the junction kept 13 bases outside the gene matches. CDR3 sequence: CASSPPTGGSPSDEQFF. The CDR3 coding sequence is TGTGCCAGCTCACCACCAACTGGCGGGAGTCCCTCAGATGAGCAGTTCTTC.

The chain has TRBV6-1 and TRBJ2-1, with D possibly called TRBD1 or TRBD2 (5 bases each). The CDR3 is 14 residues long. Germline V gene data show CDR1 as MNHNS and CDR2 as SASEGT. The V end lost 8 bases, the J end lost 6 bases, and 17 bases lay between the germline ends. The CDR3 DNA reads as TGTGCCAGCCGCCTGATGGGGGAAGGCAATGAGCAGTTCTTC. Protein sequence: CASRLMGEGNEQFF.

V gene TRBV7-8 combines with J gene TRBJ2-2; a possible D gene is TRBD1 (6 bases). V lost 2 bases to trimming and J lost 0 bases, with 10 bases between them. Germline values: CDR1 SGHVS, CDR2 FQNEAQ. The CDR3 length is 16 residues. This CDR3 reads CASSLRDTANTGELFF. As DNA, the CDR3 is TGTGCCAGCAGCTTAAGGGACACTGCGAACACCGGGGAGCTGTTTTTT.

The chain carries TRBV28 and TRBJ1-2; D might be TRBD1 (5 bases). This CDR3 has 14 residues. The germline CDR1 and CDR2 sequences are MDHEN and SYDVKM. Trimming took 3 bases from V and 4 from J, leaving 12 bases between them. The CDR3 sequence: CASSLGGPAYGYTF. In DNA, the CDR3 is TGTGCCAGCAGTTTGGGGGGACCGGCCTATGGCTACACCTTC.

This clone has just one count. The rearrangement uses TRBV7-2 and TRBJ1-2; 9 nucleotides match TRBD1. This CDR3 has 15 residues. Trimming took 1 base from V and 6 from J; bases not matched to a gene: 6. Per the germline V gene, CDR1 is SGHTA and CDR2 is FQGNSA. The DNA for the CDR3 is TGTGCCAGCAGCTTAGGGACAGGGGTAGGCGATGGCTACACCTTC. Protein: CASSLGTGVGDGYTF.

The rearrangement joins TRBV18 to TRBJ1-1; D is ambiguous. The CDR3 has 18 residues. V dropped 5 bases and J dropped 0 bases, with 22 bases sitting between them. From germline, CDR1 is KGHSH and CDR2 LQKENI. CDR3 in DNA: TGTGCCAGCTCATCGACGGCCCCTTTCAATAATATGAACACTGAAGCTTTCTTT. Translated, it gives CASSSTAPFNNMNTEAFF.

The sample holds a few counts of this clone. The chain recombines TRBV4-1 with TRBJ1-6; 8 bases align to TRBD1. This CDR3 comprises 15 residues. CDR1 is MGHRA and CDR2 is YSYEKL in the germline V gene. J gave up 7 bases and V 4 bases, and 6 bases lay outside the gene matches. DNA of the CDR3: TGCGCCAGCAGCCTTCGGACAGGGCAAAATTCACCCCTCCACTTT. This translates into CASSLRTGQNSPLHF.

This chain links TRBV5-1 with TRBJ2-7; possibly TRBD2 for D (5 bases). Germline CDR1 is SGHRS and CDR2 is YFSETQ. The CDR3 is 13 amino acids. The V end lost 0 bases, the J end lost 6 bases, and 10 bases lay between the germline ends. The CDR3 region is CASSLEVEGEQYF. The CDR3 bases are TGCGCCAGCAGCTTGGAAGTAGAGGGCGAGCAGTACTTC.

The gene calls are TRBV28 and TRBJ2-6, with TRBD1 identical over 9 bases. CDR1 is MDHEN, CDR2 SYDVKM, per germline. This CDR3 comprises 15 residues. With 3 bases clipped from V and 4 bases from J, the junction kept 1 base outside the gene matches. In nucleotides, the CDR3 is TGTGCCAGCAGTTTTGGACAGGGGGGGGCCAACGTCCTGACTTTC. It yields the protein CASSFGQGGANVLTF.

The gene calls are TRBV10-3 and TRBJ1-1; D not resolved. Trimming shortened V by 5 bases and J by 1 base, and 17 bases separated the two germline ends. Germline V CDR1 and CDR2: ENHRY, SYGVKD. CDR3 length: 16 amino acids. Here the CDR3 reads CAISLRQRRGNTEAFF. The DNA of the CDR3 is TGTGCCATCAGTCTCAGGCAGCGGCGCGGGAACACTGAAGCTTTCTTT.

The CDR3 DNA is TGTGCCAGCAGTTTATCTGTTTCCAGGGTCCAAGAGACCCAGTACTTC. Amino acids: CASSLSVSRVQETQYF. The genes are TRBV27 and TRBJ2-5, with a tentative D call TRBD1 (5 bases). The CDR3 extends over 16 amino acids. The germline V gene has CDR1 MNHEY and CDR2 SMNVEV (reference sequence). Deletions cut 0 bases from V and 1 base from J, with 12 bases between.

The V call is TRBV15, the J call TRBJ1-2; TRBD1 matches at 7 bases. CDR3 length: 13 residues. From germline, CDR1 is LNHNV and CDR2 YYDKDF (reference sequence). V lost 5 bases to trimming and J lost 4 bases; unmatched junction nucleotides: 4. The CDR3 region has the DNA TGTGCCACCAGCGGGACAGCAGCCTATGGCTACACCTTC. The encoded protein is CATSGTAAYGYTF.